Each of the 26 T cell receptor beta chains below was sequenced from the same sample in a study of blood T cell repertoires in COVID-19. Here immunoSEQ multiplex PCR was the method, and the copy in TCRdb shows in-frame clones only, minus some. Of some 51,000 clones in the sample, less than 95% were seen once. Sample: peripheral blood. All receptors come from a man in his forties with acute or convalescent COVID-19.

The chain recombines TRBV7-8 with TRBJ2-5; no clear D gene. CDR3 length: 14 residues. From germline, CDR1 is SGHVS and CDR2 FQNEAQ. Between the trimmed V and J ends, which lost 2 bases and 5 bases, there was a span of 12 bases. The CDR3 sequence is CASSLFVAMETQYF. The CDR3, as DNA: TGTGCCAGCAGCTTATTTGTGGCAATGGAGACCCAGTACTTC.

The V gene is TRBV29-1, the J gene TRBJ2-7, with TRBD1 matching over 8 bases. V shed 2 bases, J shed 5 bases, and the junction held 11 bases outside the gene matches. The germline CDR1 and CDR2 sequences are SQVTM and ANQGSEA. The CDR3 covers 15 residues. The CDR3 nucleotides are TGCAGCGTTGAACTAGGGCAGGGGGCGGTGAACGAGCAGTACTTC. Translation gives CSVELGQGAVNEQYF.

V usage is TRBV27 and J usage is TRBJ2-3; D remains ambiguous. Trimming stripped 5 bases from V and 2 bases from J, with 17 bases between. Germline lookup yields CDR1 MNHEY and CDR2 SMNVEV (reference sequence). The CDR3 runs 16 residues. The CDR3: CASSPPVLSNTDTQYF. The CDR3 nucleotides read TGTGCCAGCAGTCCCCCCGTACTTTCCAACACAGATACGCAGTATTTT.

The sample holds one count of this clone. This sequence joins TRBV6-5 and TRBJ2-7; 7 bases are a match to TRBD2. V was clipped by 8 bases and J by 4 bases; unmatched bases: 2. The CDR3 totals 11 residues. Germline CDR1 is MNHEY and CDR2 is SVGAGI. CDR3 sequence reads: CASGRAYEQYF. The CDR3 nucleotides are TGTGCCAGCGGGAGGGCATACGAGCAGTACTTC.

V is TRBV7-9 and J is TRBJ2-4; 11 bases match TRBD2. V was clipped by 4 bases and J by 8 bases; unmatched bases: 19. This CDR3 contains 19 residues. Germline CDR1 and CDR2: SEHNR and FQNEAQ (reference sequence). The CDR3 DNA reads TGTGCCAGCAGCTCCGCGGGCCCGGGACTAGCGGACGAAGAGGACATTCAGTACTTC. Protein: CASSSAGPGLADEEDIQYF.

The CDR3 nucleotides are TGTGCCAGTAGTATAACGGGAAACTCCTACAATGAGCAGTTCTTC. This gives the protein CASSITGNSYNEQFF. This chain connects TRBV19 to TRBJ2-1, with D perhaps TRBD2 (5 bases). V dropped 2 bases and J dropped 0 bases, with 8 bases sitting between them. Germline CDR1 is LNHDA and CDR2 is SQIVND (reference sequence). The CDR3 loop spans 15 amino acids.

The chain carries TRBV12-3 or TRBV12-4 and TRBJ1-1; D perhaps matches TRBD1 (6 bases). The ends were cut back, 7 bases at V and 4 bases at J, with 13 bases in the middle. This CDR3 is built from 13 residues. CDR3 DNA: TGTGCCAGCACCCGGACAGAGAGCACTGAAGCTTTCTTT. Its protein is CASTRTESTEAFF.

The chain combines TRBV3-1 (or the pseudogene TRBV3-2) with TRBJ1-5, with TRBD1 identical over 10 bases. The V and J ends lost 4 bases and 2 bases, in that order; junction bases with no gene match: 5. CDR1 is LGHDT, CDR2 YNNKEL, per germline (reference sequence). This CDR3 spans 16 amino acids. The CDR3 DNA reads as TGTGCCAGCAGCCCTGGACAGGGGGTCGGCAATCAGCCCCAGCATTTT. Encoded protein: CASSPGQGVGNQPQHF.

The chain is built from TRBV6-6 and TRBJ2-7, with D maybe TRBD2 (6 bases). This CDR3 comprises 13 residues. CDR1 is MNHNY, CDR2 SVGAGI, per germline (reference sequence). Trimming took off 2 bases at V and 3 bases at J, with 8 bases between the two ends. The chain's CDR3 is CASSYGGNYEQYF. The CDR3 DNA reads TGTGCCAGCAGTTACGGGGGGAACTACGAGCAGTACTTC.

The chain employs TRBV7-9 and TRBJ1-4, with D unresolved. The CDR3 length is 14 residues. Trimming removed 5 bases from V and 4 bases from J, with 11 bases in between. Germline assignment: CDR1 SEHNR and CDR2 FQNEAQ (reference sequence). CDR3 nucleotide sequence: TGTGCCAGCAGCCATGCCGGAGGTAATGAAAAACTGTTTTTT. This encodes CASSHAGGNEKLFF.

The chain uses TRBV14 and TRBJ1-1; no firm D call. Germline V gene lookup returns CDR1 SGHDN and CDR2 FVKESK. CDR3 length: 13 amino acids. With 5 bases removed from V and 5 bases from J, the gap between germline ends came to 12 bases. The CDR3 coding sequence is TGTGCCAGCAGCAAGGGAGTGTATACTGAAGCTTTCTTT. Translation gives CASSKGVYTEAFF.

The CDR3 loop is CAISEWGEETQYF. CDR3 DNA: TGTGCCATCAGTGAATGGGGGGAAGAGACCCAGTACTTC. The rearrangement links TRBV10-3 to TRBJ2-5, with TRBD2 as a possible D gene (6 bases). The V end lost 3 bases, the J end lost 3 bases, and 8 bases lay between the germline ends. This CDR3 has 13 amino acids. Germline V lookup: CDR1 ENHRY, CDR2 SYGVKD.

The CDR3 DNA sequence: TGCGCCAGCAGTCAATGTCTGGATTGGCTAGCGGGATCTGGCTCCTACAATGAGCAGTTCTTC. This gives the protein CASSQCLDWLAGSGSYNEQFF. The chain links TRBV23-1 to TRBJ2-1; TRBD2 matches 9 bases. TRBV23-1 is an ORF, and what it does is uncertain. The junction had 16 bases not matched to a gene; V was cut back by 1 base and J by 0 bases. The CDR3 sequence is 21 residues long.

The chain's CDR3 is CASTNGTSRLDEQFF. CDR3 bases: TGTGCCAGCACCAATGGGACTAGCCGTTTAGATGAGCAGTTCTTC. This chain connects TRBV7-8 to TRBJ2-1; TRBD2 matches 9 bases. The V and J ends lost 7 bases and 8 bases, in that order; junction bases with no gene match: 12. The length of the CDR3 is 15 residues. Germline CDR1 and CDR2: SGHVS and FQNEAQ.

This clone was recorded a few times. This rearrangement joins TRBV12-3 or TRBV12-4 to TRBJ2-7, with TRBD2 as a possible D gene (6 bases). This CDR3 comprises 12 residues. The V gene lost 7 bases and the J gene lost 8 bases, with 15 bases spanning the gap. CDR3 in DNA: TGTGCCAGCACTGGGACTCCTGACAAGCAGTACTTC. It codes for CASTGTPDKQYF.

The gene calls are TRBV9 and TRBJ2-7, with 9 positions matching TRBD1. The CDR3 runs to 16 residues. The junction had 13 bases not matched to a gene; V was cut back by 3 bases and J by 6 bases. CDR1 is SGDLS and CDR2 is YYNGEE in the germline V gene. The CDR3 reads CASSATPGQGGGEQYF. The CDR3 DNA reads as TGTGCCAGCAGCGCTACGCCGGGACAGGGAGGCGGCGAGCAGTACTTC.

The chain carries TRBV19 and TRBJ2-1; 9 positions agree with TRBD2. V lost 3 bases and J lost 0; bases outside the gene matches: 3. CDR1 is LNHDA, CDR2 SQIVND, per germline (reference sequence). This CDR3 has 16 amino acids. CDR3 nucleotide sequence: TGTGCCAGTAGTATGACTAGCGGAAGCTCCTACAATGAGCAGTTCTTC. Its translation: CASSMTSGSSYNEQFF. Full variable domain (remainder filled in from reference TRBV19 and TRBJ2-1): DGGITQSPKYLFRKEGQNVTLSCEQNLNHDAMYWYRQDPGQGLRLIYYSQIVNDFQKGDIAEGYSVSREKKESFPLTVTSAQKNPTAFYLCASSMTSGSSYNEQFFGPGTRLTVL.

This clone was seen a single time. The CDR3 region has the DNA TGTGCCAGCAGCTCAATGGACTTGTCCTACGAGCAGTACTTC. This codes for CASSSMDLSYEQYF. The chain links TRBV7-9 to TRBJ2-7; D possibly corresponds to TRBD2 (5 bases). V shed 4 bases and J shed 1 base, with 11 bases lying between them. Germline CDR1 is SEHNR and CDR2 is FQNEAQ (reference sequence). The CDR3 contains 14 residues.

The chain combines TRBV5-4 with TRBJ1-2; D gene unclear. The ends were cut back, 0 bases at V and 0 bases at J, with 9 bases in the middle. Per germline, CDR1 SGHNT and CDR2 YYREEE (reference sequence). CDR3 size: 15 residues. CDR3 region: CASSLARRANYGYTF. The CDR3 region has the DNA TGTGCCAGCAGCTTGGCCAGGCGAGCTAACTATGGCTACACCTTC.

The rearrangement uses TRBV19 and TRBJ1-2; 9 nucleotides agree with TRBD1. V was pared by 6 bases and J by 8 bases, with 7 bases of the junction left unmatched. Germline V CDR1 and CDR2: LNHDA, SQIVND (reference sequence). The CDR3 covers 13 residues. As DNA, the CDR3 is TGTGCCAGTAGCCGGGACAGGGTAGTCGGCTACACCTTC. It is translated as CASSRDRVVGYTF.

The chain combines TRBV3-1 (or the pseudogene TRBV3-2) with TRBJ2-3, with D unclear. The CDR3 has 13 amino acids. Germline loops: CDR1 LGHDT, CDR2 YNNKEL (reference sequence). V lost 0 bases and J lost 4, with 5 bases in between. CDR3: CASSQDPADTQYF. The CDR3 DNA is TGTGCCAGCAGCCAAGATCCTGCAGATACGCAGTATTTT.

This rearrangement joins TRBV7-3 to TRBJ2-5; perhaps TRBD2 as D (6 bases). The V end lost 1 base, the J end lost 5 bases, and 8 bases lay between the germline ends. CDR1 SGHTA and CDR2 FQGTGA come from the germline V gene. There are 13 residues in the CDR3. The CDR3 coding sequence is TGTGCCAGCAGCTTAAGGAGGGGTGAGACCCAGTACTTC. Protein product: CASSLRRGETQYF.

This chain joins TRBV2 and TRBJ1-1; 8 bases line up with TRBD1. With V trimmed by 10 bases and J by 11 bases, 9 bases remained unmatched. The CDR3 runs to 11 residues. Germline lookup yields CDR1 SNHLY and CDR2 FYNNEI. The CDR3 DNA sequence: TGTGCCACCCAGGGGGCGAGAGGGGCTTTCTTT. Translated, it gives CATQGARGAFF. Drawing the rest from reference TRBV2 and TRBJ1-1, the complete variable domain is EPEVTQTPSHQVTQMGQEVILRCVPISNHLYFYWYRQILGQKVEFLVSFYNNEISEKSEIFDDQFSVERPDGSNFTLKIRSTKLEDSAMYFCATQGARGAFFGQGTRLTVV.

The chain carries TRBV6-5 and TRBJ1-4; TRBD1 matches 8 bases. The CDR3 spans 14 residues. Germline assignment: CDR1 MNHEY and CDR2 SVGAGI. With V trimmed by 6 bases and J by 8 bases, 8 bases remained unmatched. The chain's CDR3 is CASRRQTGEEKLFF. The CDR3 DNA reads TGTGCCAGCAGACGGCAGACAGGGGAGGAAAAACTGTTTTTT.

In its sample, this clone was seen once. This chain joins TRBV12-5 and TRBJ2-1; 8 bases line up with TRBD1. V lost 5 bases, J lost 4 bases, and 7 bases stayed unmatched. The CDR3 is 15 amino acids. Germline V gene sequence: CDR1 LGHNT, CDR2 FRNRAP. The CDR3 here is CASGTGTGPYNEQFF. CDR3 DNA: TGTGCTAGTGGTACCGGGACAGGTCCTTACAATGAGCAGTTCTTC.

The DNA for the CDR3 is TGTGCCAGCTCATCCGTACAGGGGGCGCCTGGCTACACCTTC. This gives the protein CASSSVQGAPGYTF. The rearrangement uses TRBV18 and TRBJ1-2, with 9 bases matching TRBD1. V lost 5 bases to trimming and J lost 7 bases; unmatched junction nucleotides: 8. From germline, CDR1 is KGHSH and CDR2 LQKENI. The CDR3 extends over 14 amino acids.